This T cell receptor beta chain is drawn from a study of T cell responses to AZD1222 COVID-19 vaccine. The protocol was immunoSEQ multiplex PCR, while the TCRdb copy is restricted to in-frame clones and leaves out a portion. Of around 180,000 clones in the sample, roughly 87% were seen once. This clone was seen a single time. The antigen remains undetermined. The length of the CDR3 is 12 residues. Trimming removed 6 bases from V and 6 bases from J, with 12 bases in between. Study results and caveats: Seropositive status at baseline applied to only 6 or 7 AZD1222 recipients.

The TCR was taken from an adult in good health. The chain carries TRBV12-3 or TRBV12-4 and TRBJ2-7; D may correspond to TRBD1 or TRBD2 (5 bases each). The sequences come from peripheral blood, collected on day 0 of AZD1222 vaccination. CDR3 in amino acids: CASRRPGREQYF. For the CDR3, the DNA is TGTGCCAGCAGACGTCCGGGACGCGAGCAGTACTTC.